This T cell receptor (beta chain) was captured in a study of blood T cell repertoires in COVID-19. Across the study: Whether acute or convalescent, the COVID-19 samples came from the United States, Italy and Spain. PBMCs, B-cell-depleted T cells, or T cells provided the cDNA or gDNA that made up the material.

Study processing details: Reference gene primer amplification gave estimated nucleated cell counts. Some clones are missing from TCRdb's copy, which holds only in-frame ones; the method was immunoSEQ multiplex PCR. The V and J calls and the clone size are those of that table, but D and trimming were determined from the DNA. In the table there are tens of thousands of clones, 89% of which are singletons. The V end was cut by 0 bases, the J end by 2 bases, with 17 bases between. CDR1 and CDR2 (germline): SGHTA, FQGTGA. The CDR3 consists of 17 residues. This chain links TRBV7-3 with TRBJ2-7, with a possible D match to TRBD1 (5 bases). The sample comprised peripheral blood. This TCR was recovered from a man in his sixties with acute or convalescent COVID-19. DNA of the CDR3: TGTGCCAGCAGCTTAACCCCCCCCGGCAGGGTGCCCTACGAGCAGTACTTC. Translation gives CASSLTPPGRVPYEQYF. Drawing the rest from reference TRBV7-3 and TRBJ2-7, the complete variable domain is GAGVSQTPSNKVTEKGKYVELRCDPISGHTALYWYRQSLGQGPEFLIYFQGTGAADDSGLPNDRFFAVRPEGSVSTLKIQRTERGDSAVYLCASSLTPPGRVPYEQYFGPGTRLTVT.